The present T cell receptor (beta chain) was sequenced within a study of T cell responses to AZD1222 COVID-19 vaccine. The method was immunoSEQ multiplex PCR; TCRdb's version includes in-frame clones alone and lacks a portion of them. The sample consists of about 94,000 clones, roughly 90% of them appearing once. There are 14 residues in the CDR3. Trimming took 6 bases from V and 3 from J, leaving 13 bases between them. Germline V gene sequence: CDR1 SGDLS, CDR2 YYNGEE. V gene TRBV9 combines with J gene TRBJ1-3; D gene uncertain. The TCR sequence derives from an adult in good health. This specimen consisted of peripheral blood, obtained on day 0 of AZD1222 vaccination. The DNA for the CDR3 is TGTGCCAGCATGCGTAGGGTGGGTGGAAACACCATATATTTT. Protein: CASMRRVGGNTIYF. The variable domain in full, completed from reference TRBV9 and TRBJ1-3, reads DSGVTQTPKHLITATGQRVTLRCSPRSGDLSVYWYQQSLDQGLQFLIQYYNGEERAKGNILERFSAQQFPDLHSELNLSSLELGDSALYFCASMRRVGGNTIYFGEGSWLTVV.